The sequence of this T cell receptor (beta chain) was determined in a study of blood T cell repertoires in COVID-19. Here immunoSEQ multiplex PCR was the method, and the copy in TCRdb shows in-frame clones only, minus some. In the table there are over 200,000 clones, approximately 80% of which are singletons. The length of the CDR3 is 14 residues. The junction had 3 bases not matched to a gene; V was cut back by 5 bases and J by 5 bases. Germline CDR1 is SGHTA and CDR2 is FQGNSA. The gene calls are TRBV7-2 and TRBJ2-1, with 10 bases aligning to TRBD2. This TCR was sampled from a man aged 55 to 70 who had recovered from COVID-19. The sequenced material came from PBMCs or T cells enriched from blood (not recorded which). CDR3 region: CASSHGLADNEQFF. The CDR3 DNA is TGTGCCAGCAGCCATGGACTAGCGGACAATGAGCAGTTCTTC.